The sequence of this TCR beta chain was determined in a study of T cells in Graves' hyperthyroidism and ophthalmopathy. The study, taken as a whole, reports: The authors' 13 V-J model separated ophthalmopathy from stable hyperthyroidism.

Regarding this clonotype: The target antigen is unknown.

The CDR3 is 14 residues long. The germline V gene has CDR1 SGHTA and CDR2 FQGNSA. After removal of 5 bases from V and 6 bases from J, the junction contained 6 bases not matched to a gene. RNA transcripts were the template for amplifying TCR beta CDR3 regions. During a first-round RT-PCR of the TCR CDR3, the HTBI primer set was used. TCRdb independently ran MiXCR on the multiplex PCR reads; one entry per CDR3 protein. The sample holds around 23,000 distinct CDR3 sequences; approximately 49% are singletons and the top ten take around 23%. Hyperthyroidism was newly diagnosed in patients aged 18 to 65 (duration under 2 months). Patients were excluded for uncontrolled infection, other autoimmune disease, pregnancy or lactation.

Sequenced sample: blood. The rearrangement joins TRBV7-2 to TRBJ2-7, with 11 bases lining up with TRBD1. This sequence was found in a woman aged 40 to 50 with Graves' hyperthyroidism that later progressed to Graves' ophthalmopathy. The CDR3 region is CASSLGTGGPEQYF. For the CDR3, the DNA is TGTGCCAGCAGCCTCGGGACAGGGGGGCCCGAGCAGTACTTC.